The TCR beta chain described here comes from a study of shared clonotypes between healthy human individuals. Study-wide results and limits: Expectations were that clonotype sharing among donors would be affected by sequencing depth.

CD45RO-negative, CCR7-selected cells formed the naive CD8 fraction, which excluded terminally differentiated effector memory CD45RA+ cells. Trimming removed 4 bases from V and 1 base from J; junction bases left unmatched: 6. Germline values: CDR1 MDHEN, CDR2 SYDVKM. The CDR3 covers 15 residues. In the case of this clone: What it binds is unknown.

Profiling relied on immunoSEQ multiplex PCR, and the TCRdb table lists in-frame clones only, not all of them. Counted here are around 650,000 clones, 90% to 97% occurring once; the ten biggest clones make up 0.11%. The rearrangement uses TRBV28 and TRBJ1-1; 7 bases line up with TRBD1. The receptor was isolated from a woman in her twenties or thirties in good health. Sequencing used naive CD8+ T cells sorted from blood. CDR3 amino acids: CASSSTGQTNTEAFF. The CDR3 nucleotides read TGTGCCAGCAGTTCCACGGGACAGACGAACACTGAAGCTTTCTTT. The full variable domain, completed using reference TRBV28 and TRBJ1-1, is DVKVTQSSRYLVKRTGEKVFLECVQDMDHENMFWYRQDPGLGLRLIYFSYDVKMKEKGDIPEGYSVSREKKERFSLILESASTNQTSMYLCASSSTGQTNTEAFFGQGTRLTVV.